A selection of T cell receptor beta chains follows, all from one sample in a study of T-cell memory formation after mild COVID-19. TCRdb re-derived calls from the 5' RACE reads in MiXCR, one entry per CDR3 protein. This table has around 300,000 distinct CDR3 sequences, 13% appearing once. The sample taken for sequencing was PBMCs or a T cell subset sorted from them (not recorded which). These receptors were obtained from a man aged 18-30 years who had mild COVID-19 (a few samples of this study predate the infection). Cell type and time point are not known. Both conserved end residues are trimmed from each CDR3. The order of the fields is CDR3 length, V gene, CDR3 protein.

10,TRBV15,ATSRGYNEQF
12,TRBV7-2,ASSLAPTNEKLF
14,TRBV11-2,ASSVGTSSPTDTQY
13,TRBV27,ATSKGPGGNTEAF
13,TRBV5-5,ASSLGDRGYTEQF
12,TRBV5-1,ASSLRRMNTEAF
14,TRBV4-1,ASSPGLAGAPWAQY
15,TRBV15,ATSRERGRVGNQPQH
9,TRBV6-6,ASRDHPEAF
13,TRBV15,ATSRLEWSSTEAF
13,TRBV28,ASSPNRGGPDTQY
13,TRBV7-2,ASSSLTAGRQPQH
10,TRBV29-1,SVGDRDSPLH
11,TRBV20-1,SARGLVDNEQF
13,TRBV7-9,ASSPPGQLTDTQY
14,TRBV5-1,ASSLPGSDYPDTQY
11,TRBV7-2,ASSVGQGAKLF
12,TRBV15,ATSSRGIGLGAF
11,TRBV12-3/TRBV12-4,ASSKLPWAEAF
13,TRBV7-9,ASSPGGQDHTEAF